This TCR beta chain stems from a study of graft-versus-host responses after intestinal transplantation. This clone has a handful of counts. The antigen is not known. Measured with immunoSEQ multiplex PCR; TCRdb has only the in-frame clones, and not every one. The sample gives some 80,000 clones, approximately 90% of which show up once; 6% to 9% is in the top ten. CDR3 length equals 16 residues. Germline-derived CDR1 and CDR2 are SGHTS and YDEGEE. With 0 bases clipped from V and 0 bases from J, the junction kept 4 bases outside the gene matches. This receptor was obtained from a human donor who was the organ donor for an intestinal transplant. The source was unstimulated CD8+ T cells sorted from spleen or lymph node cells, collected before transplant. The V and J genes are TRBV5-8 and TRBJ1-2; 8 bases are shared with TRBD1. The CDR3 DNA follows: TGTGCCAGCAGCTTGGGGACAGGGCCGACTAACTATGGCTACACCTTC. It yields the protein CASSLGTGPTNYGYTF.